This T cell receptor (beta chain) was documented in a study of blood T cell repertoires in COVID-19. The CDR3 totals 14 residues. CDR1 and CDR2 from the germline V gene are SGDLS and YYNGEE. V was trimmed by 2 bases and J by 1 base, leaving 9 bases between them. Assay: immunoSEQ multiplex PCR; the TCRdb copy retains only in-frame clones and omits some. The sample lists under 500,000 clones, nearly 90% occurring once. This clone appeared once. The material sequenced was PBMCs or T cells enriched from blood (not recorded which). This receptor was taken from a woman under 30 with acute COVID-19. This chain uses TRBV9 with TRBJ2-5; weak D call: TRBD1 (6 bases). CDR3 DNA sequence: TGTGCCAGCAGCGTCGGACAGTTCCAAGAGACCCAGTACTTC. Protein product: CASSVGQFQETQYF.